This entry is about one T cell receptor (beta chain). Its antigen remains unidentified. Each CDR3 protein gets one entry after TCRdb re-called the reads with MiXCR. The data contain 450,000 to 600,000 distinct CDR3 sequences, roughly 34% of them singletons. These data are taken from a study of T cell repertoires in cytomegalovirus infection. Study details: Public TCR beta signatures provided an indication of both CMV infection and a matching HLA type.

Trimming took 1 base from V and 4 from J, leaving 8 bases between them. This CDR3 region has 14 residues. Per germline, CDR1 SGHAT and CDR2 FQNNGV. The chain combines TRBV11-2 with TRBJ2-1, with no clear D. Sequencing was performed on cultured PBMCs, taken from culture after CMV antigen stimulation. The source is a human donor in good health (CMV status not recorded). Some clones in this sample may be carry-over from other donors' samples. The CDR3 is CASSLAQLYNEQFF. CDR3 in DNA: TGTGCCAGCAGCTTAGCACAGCTTTACAATGAGCAGTTCTTC.